The 27 T cell receptor beta chains given below trace back to one sample, sequenced in a study of shared clonotypes between healthy human individuals. Assay used: immunoSEQ multiplex PCR; TCRdb lists only in-frame clones, some missing. Of about 460,000 clones in the sample, approximately 71% are singletons; the top ten hold 12%. The specimen sequenced was PBMCs. The receptor set was obtained from a woman in her thirties or forties in good health. Some clones in this sample may be carry-over from other donors' samples.

This rearrangement joins TRBV5-1 to TRBJ2-1, with D perhaps TRBD2 (5 bases). V was shortened by 6 bases and J by 4 bases, with 8 bases between the two germline ends. Germline loops: CDR1 SGHRS, CDR2 YFSETQ. The CDR3 extends over 12 amino acids. The CDR3 sequence is CASNRDYNEQFF. The CDR3 region has the DNA TGCGCCAGCAACCGGGATTACAATGAGCAGTTCTTC.

The V call is TRBV18, the J call TRBJ2-3, with D possibly called TRBD1 or TRBD2 (5 bases each). Germline V CDR1 and CDR2: KGHSH, LQKENI. CDR3 size: 15 residues. V gave up 2 bases and J gave up 0 bases, with 9 bases separating them. CDR3 coding DNA: TGTGCCAGCTCACCAGGGACCGAGAGCACAGATACGCAGTATTTT. Translation gives CASSPGTESTDTQYF.

The chain uses TRBV10-3 and TRBJ2-4; 9 nucleotides match TRBD1. This CDR3 has 14 residues. V shed 6 bases, J shed 8 bases, and the junction held 8 bases outside the gene matches. Germline V gene sequence: CDR1 ENHRY, CDR2 SYGVKD. This chain's CDR3 is CAISPGTGLDIQYF. CDR3 DNA sequence: TGTGCCATCAGCCCCGGGACAGGGTTGGACATTCAGTACTTC.

The J gene is TRBJ2-7, the V gene TRBV19, with 15 bases aligning to TRBD2. CDR1 and CDR2 from the germline V gene are LNHDA and SQIVND (reference sequence). There are 15 residues in the CDR3. J was trimmed by 6 bases and V by 7 bases; bases with no gene match: 7. In DNA, the CDR3 is TGTGCCAGTACCCCGGGACTAGCGGGAGGATTCGAGCAGTACTTC. As protein: CASTPGLAGGFEQYF.

The J gene is TRBJ2-5, the V gene TRBV18; TRBD1 matches 10 bases. The V segment lost 3 bases and the J segment 11 bases; nucleotides outside the gene matches: 6. The CDR3 is made up of 13 amino acids. Germline-derived CDR1 and CDR2 are KGHSH and LQKENI. The CDR3 is CASSPGTGERQYF. CDR3 DNA: TGTGCCAGCTCACCCGGGACAGGGGAGAGACAGTACTTC.

Notes on this clone: A much bigger clone sits one base away, suggesting this may be a read error. Other DNA sequences in this specimen translate into the identical CDR3. The V and J genes are TRBV5-1 and TRBJ1-4; the match to TRBD1 covers 10 bases. Per the germline V gene, CDR1 is SGHRS and CDR2 is YFSETQ. The CDR3 contains 15 residues. J gave up 11 bases and V 0 bases, and 7 bases lay outside the gene matches. DNA of the CDR3: TGCGCCAGCAGCTTGGCCGGGACAGGGGAAGAGAAACTGTTTTTT. The encoded protein is CASSLAGTGEEKLFF.

On this clone itself: This likely stems from a read error, as it lies one base from a far larger clone. The V gene is TRBV29-1, the J gene TRBJ2-7, with a possible D match to TRBD2 (6 bases). The DNA end is more similar to TRBJ2-1, so the J call may be wrong. The CDR3 totals 13 residues. The germline V gene encodes CDR1 SQVTM and CDR2 ANQGSEA. CDR3 loop: CSVIRDSSYEQFF. For the CDR3, the DNA is TGCAGCGTCATCCGGGACTCCTCCTACGAGCAGTTCTTC.

This clone was seen only a few times. The chain has TRBV27 and TRBJ2-7; D might be TRBD1 (5 bases). Germline V gene lookup returns CDR1 MNHEY and CDR2 SMNVEV (reference sequence). The CDR3 has 11 amino acids. The V end lost 10 bases, the J end lost 2 bases, and 9 bases lay between the germline ends. CDR3 DNA sequence: TGTGCCAAAAAGGGGACCTACGAGCAGTACTTC. Protein sequence: CAKKGTYEQYF.

As concerns this clone: Only one base separates this from a far larger clonotype, so it likely reflects a read error. The chain links TRBV19 to TRBJ1-5, with D maybe TRBD1 (5 bases). Germline CDR1 reads LNHDA; CDR2 reads SQIVND (reference sequence). CDR3 size: 13 residues. Trimming removed 11 bases from V and 7 bases from J, with 18 bases in between. Written as DNA, the CDR3 is TGTGCCTGTCGATCAGGGTATGACCAGCCCCAGCATTTT. Its translation is CACRSGYDQPQHF.

On this clone: Within the sample, other DNA sequences also encode this same CDR3. The chain combines TRBV7-2 with TRBJ1-2; 10 nucleotides line up with TRBD1. The CDR3 extends over 14 amino acids. Germline V gene data show CDR1 as SGHTA and CDR2 as FQGNSA. The trim removed 3 bases at V and 3 bases at J, leaving 1 base unmatched. The CDR3 spells CASSLGTGDYGYTF. As DNA, the CDR3 is TGTGCCAGCAGCTTGGGGACAGGGGACTATGGCTACACCTTC.

This chain connects TRBV11-2 to TRBJ2-5, with TRBD2 matching over 9 bases. Germline V CDR1 and CDR2: SGHAT, FQNNGV. J gave up 11 bases and V 7 bases, and 11 bases lay outside the gene matches. CDR3 size: 13 residues. The CDR3 loop is CASKRLAEVQQYF. The CDR3 DNA sequence: TGTGCCAGCAAGCGACTAGCGGAGGTCCAGCAGTACTTC.

The chain links TRBV30 to TRBJ1-1, with 9 bases matching TRBD1. This CDR3 has 12 amino acids. The germline V gene has CDR1 GTSNPN and CDR2 SVGIG (reference sequence). V was pared by 5 bases and J by 10 bases, with 8 bases of the junction left unmatched. DNA of the CDR3: TGTGCCTGGGGACAGGGGATGACGGGAGCTTTCTTT. Its translation: CAWGQGMTGAFF.

The V gene is TRBV7-2, the J gene TRBJ2-3; D is uncertain. Looked up from germline, CDR1 is SGHTA and CDR2 is FQGNSA. The CDR3 loop spans 15 amino acids. Trimming pared 1 base from V and 0 bases from J, leaving 8 bases between. Written as DNA, the CDR3 is TGTGCCAGCAGCTTAGTGGGAATTAGCACAGATACGCAGTATTTT. Translation gives CASSLVGISTDTQYF.

The chain employs TRBV6-5 and TRBJ2-7; 7 bases match TRBD1. Germline V gene lookup returns CDR1 MNHEY and CDR2 SVGAGI. The CDR3 sequence is 13 residues long. With V trimmed by 7 bases and J by 1 base, 4 bases remained unmatched. DNA of the CDR3: TGTGCCAGCACCGGGACAGAGTCCTACGAGCAGTACTTC. It encodes CASTGTESYEQYF.

Here the CDR3 DNA reads TGCGCCAGCAGCCAGGCGCTAGCGGAGATCACCGGGGAGCTGTTTTTT. Residues: CASSQALAEITGELFF. The J gene is TRBJ2-2, the V gene TRBV4-3; 7 bases agree with TRBD2. Germline lookup yields CDR1 LGHNA and CDR2 YSLEER. CDR3 length equals 16 residues. The trim removed 3 bases at V and 4 bases at J, leaving 8 bases unmatched.

The chain joins TRBV10-3 to TRBJ2-5; D not certain. V gave up 5 bases and J gave up 0 bases, with 16 bases separating them. This CDR3 spans 16 amino acids. CDR1 is ENHRY and CDR2 is SYGVKD in the germline V gene. The DNA of the CDR3 is TGTGCCATCAGTTTATCCTCAGCCCTGTACCAAGAGACCCAGTACTTC. Translating gives CAISLSSALYQETQYF.

This clone was counted once. This likely came from a read error, as a far larger clone is one base away. The chain couples TRBV28 to TRBJ2-7; TRBD2 matches 7 bases. The CDR3 runs 17 residues. J lost 3 bases, V lost 6 bases, and 17 bases had no gene match. Germline V gives CDR1 MDHEN, CDR2 SYDVKM. The CDR3 reads CASSQRGLLARVYEQYF. DNA of the CDR3: TGTGCCAGCAGCCAACGGGGACTACTCGCGAGGGTCTACGAGCAGTACTTC.

V usage is TRBV7-2 and J usage is TRBJ1-3; unclear D gene. This CDR3 spans 14 amino acids. The V gene lost 0 bases and the J gene lost 2 bases, with 5 bases spanning the gap. Germline assignment: CDR1 SGHTA and CDR2 FQGNSA. As DNA, the CDR3 is TGTGCCAGCAGCTTAGCAGGAGCTGGAAACACCATATATTTT. Protein sequence: CASSLAGAGNTIYF. Full variable domain (missing parts from reference TRBV7-2 and TRBJ1-3): GAGVSQSPSNKVTEKGKDVELRCDPISGHTALYWYRQSLGQGLEFLIYFQGNSAPDKSGLPSDRFSAERTGGSVSTLTIQRTQQEDSAVYLCASSLAGAGNTIYFGEGSWLTVV.

This clone was counted only a few times. The chain couples TRBV2 to TRBJ2-2; D gene unclear. Germline V gene lookup returns CDR1 SNHLY and CDR2 FYNNEI. CDR3 length equals 13 residues. V lost 1 base and J lost 1, with 1 base in between. The CDR3 here is CASSEGNTGELFF. The CDR3, as DNA: TGTGCCAGCAGTGAAGGGAACACCGGGGAGCTGTTTTTT.

This chain connects TRBV19 to TRBJ2-3; TRBD2 matches 9 bases. The J segment lost 6 bases and the V segment lost 5 bases, leaving 9 bases of the junction unmatched. Per germline, CDR1 LNHDA and CDR2 SQIVND (reference sequence). This CDR3 comprises 15 residues. The CDR3 DNA reads as TGTGCCAGTAGTCCCTCCGGGACTAGCTGGGATACGCAGTATTTT. Translated: CASSPSGTSWDTQYF.

The V call is TRBV27, the J call TRBJ1-2; 10 bases fit TRBD1. The CDR3 loop spans 15 amino acids. Germline V CDR1 and CDR2: MNHEY, SMNVEV (reference sequence). V trimming: 5 bases; J trimming: 8 bases; junction bases outside the gene matches: 11. The CDR3 region is CASSPTGTGVSGYTF. The CDR3 bases are TGTGCCAGCAGTCCCACCGGGACAGGGGTGAGCGGCTACACCTTC.

This rearrangement joins TRBV10-3 to TRBJ1-2; a possible D gene is TRBD1 (6 bases). CDR3 length: 13 residues. The germline gives CDR1 ENHRY, CDR2 SYGVKD. The V gene lost 2 bases and the J gene lost 5 bases, with 9 bases spanning the gap. The CDR3 loop is CAISERTGYGYTF. CDR3 nucleotides: TGTGCCATCAGTGAGCGAACAGGGTATGGCTACACCTTC.

This sequence joins TRBV7-9 and TRBJ2-7; 8 positions match TRBD2. Per the germline V gene, CDR1 is SEHNR and CDR2 is FQNEAQ (reference sequence). This CDR3 has 14 amino acids. With V trimmed by 4 bases and J by 5 bases, 7 bases remained unmatched. The CDR3, as DNA: TGTGCCAGCAGCTCAAGCGGGAGTCCCGACGAGCAGTACTTC. As protein: CASSSSGSPDEQYF.

The chain joins TRBV18 to TRBJ2-6; D is undetermined. Germline V gives CDR1 KGHSH, CDR2 LQKENI. V was trimmed by 6 bases and J by 0 bases, leaving 9 bases between them. This CDR3 contains 15 residues. The CDR3 nucleotides read TGTGCCAGCTCCCTAGAGAGCTCTGGGGCCAACGTCCTGACTTTC. It specifies CASSLESSGANVLTF.

The genes are TRBV19 and TRBJ1-1, with 8 positions matching TRBD1. V trimming: 5 bases; J trimming: 5 bases; junction bases outside the gene matches: 7. The CDR3 contains 14 residues. The germline V gene encodes CDR1 LNHDA and CDR2 SQIVND (reference sequence). CDR3 nucleotide sequence: TGTGCCAGTAGTCTCCGACAGGGGTGGACTGAAGCTTTCTTT. It is translated as CASSLRQGWTEAFF.

This chain uses TRBV2 with TRBJ2-2; D perhaps matches TRBD2 (5 bases). The CDR3 is 15 residues long. In germline, CDR1 is SNHLY, CDR2 FYNNEI. V lost 6 bases and J lost 0, with 11 bases in between. The CDR3 is CASSGGRANTGELFF. The CDR3 DNA is TGTGCCAGCAGCGGCGGGCGCGCGAACACCGGGGAGCTGTTTTTT.

V gene TRBV28 combines with J gene TRBJ1-5; maybe TRBD1 (5 bases). The CDR3 loop spans 16 amino acids. The V gene's germline CDR1 is MDHEN and CDR2 SYDVKM. V lost 2 bases, J lost 6 bases, and 17 bases lay in between. The CDR3 sequence is CASSLGRAGFGQPQHF. DNA of the CDR3: TGTGCCAGCAGTTTAGGCAGGGCGGGTTTTGGTCAGCCCCAGCATTTT.